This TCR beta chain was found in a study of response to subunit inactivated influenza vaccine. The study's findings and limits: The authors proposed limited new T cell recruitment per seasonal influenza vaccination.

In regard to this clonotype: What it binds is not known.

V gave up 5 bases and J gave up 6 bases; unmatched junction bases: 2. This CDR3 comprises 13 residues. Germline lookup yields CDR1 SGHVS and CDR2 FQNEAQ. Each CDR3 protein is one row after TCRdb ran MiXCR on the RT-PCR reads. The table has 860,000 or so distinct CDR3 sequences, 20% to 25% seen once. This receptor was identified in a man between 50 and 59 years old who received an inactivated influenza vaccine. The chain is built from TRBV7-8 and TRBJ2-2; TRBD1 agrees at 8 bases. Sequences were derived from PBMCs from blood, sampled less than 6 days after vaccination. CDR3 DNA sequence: TGTGCCAGCAGCGCGGACAGGGCCGGGGAGCTGTTTTTT. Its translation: CASSADRAGELFF. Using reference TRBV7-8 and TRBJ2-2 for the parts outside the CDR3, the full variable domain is GAGVSQSPRYKVAKRGQDVALRCDPISGHVSLFWYQQALGQGPEFLTYFQNEAQLDKSGLPSDRFFAERPEGSVSTLKIQRTQQEDSAVYLCASSADRAGELFFGEGSRLTVL.